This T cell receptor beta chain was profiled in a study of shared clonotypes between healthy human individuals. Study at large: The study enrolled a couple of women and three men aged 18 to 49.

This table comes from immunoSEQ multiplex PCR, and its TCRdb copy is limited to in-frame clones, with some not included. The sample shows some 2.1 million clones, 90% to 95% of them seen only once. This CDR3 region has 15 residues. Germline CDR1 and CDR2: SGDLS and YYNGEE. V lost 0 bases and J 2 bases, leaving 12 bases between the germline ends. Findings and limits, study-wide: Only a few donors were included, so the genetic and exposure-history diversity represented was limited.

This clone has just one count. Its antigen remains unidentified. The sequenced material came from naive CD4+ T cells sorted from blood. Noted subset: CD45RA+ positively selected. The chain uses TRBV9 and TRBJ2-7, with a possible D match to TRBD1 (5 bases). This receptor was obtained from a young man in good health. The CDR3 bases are TGTGCCAGCAGCGTAGGGCAGGGCGTCCCCTACGAGCAGTACTTC. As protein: CASSVGQGVPYEQYF.